This T cell receptor (beta chain) came from a study of shared clonotypes between healthy human individuals. Study overall: The study enrolled a couple of women and a few men aged 18 to 49.

Regarding this clone: Its target is unknown.

Study findings and constraints: Sampling was confined to blood; repertoires within tissues likely differ.

Unsorted PBMC replicate PCRs used approximately 300 ng DNA, tens of thousands of T cell genomes. Under the authors' procedure: Junction-only immunoSEQ data arrived without quality scores, meaning filtering differed. TCRdb's copy holds only in-frame clones and misses some; the assay was immunoSEQ multiplex PCR. V and J calls and clone size are as listed in that table; D and trimming were resolved from the DNA. The data contain hundreds of thousands of clones, around 80% of them singletons. Germline-derived CDR1 and CDR2 are MNHEY and SVGAGI. After removal of 8 bases from V and 0 bases from J, the junction contained 4 bases not matched to a gene. The CDR3 is 13 amino acids.

The V call is TRBV6-5, the J call TRBJ2-7; 7 nucleotides match TRBD1. Sequences were obtained from PBMCs. This clonotype was obtained from a middle-aged woman in good health. Some clones in this sample may be carry-over from other donors' samples. In DNA form, the CDR3 reads TGTGCCAGCGGCCGGGACAGCTCCTACGAGCAGTACTTC. Translated: CASGRDSSYEQYF.